A selection of T cell receptor beta chains follows, all from one sample in a study of a mutant IDH1 vaccine in newly diagnosed glioma. For these receptors, no antigen is known. Repertoires were generated with immunoSEQ multiplex PCR, while TCRdb's copy carries only in-frame clones and drops some. The sample carries about 34,000 clones, around nine tenths recorded once. The specimen was PBMCs, collected from a glioma patient whose treatment included an IDH1 peptide vaccine. Receptors originate from a woman aged 25 to 39 with glioma. The CDR3 runs from the conserved cysteine through the conserved F or W.

v_gene | CDR3aa
TRBV5-4 | CASSRARTGDYGYTF
TRBV27 | CASSLSPTGSNQPQHF
TRBV18 | CASSPPGLAGVETQYF
TRBV6-1 | CASSEWTGNTIYF
TRBV5-1 | CASSRGGQGGEKLFF
TRBV25-1 | CASSDSLRDTRGYTF
TRBV7-9 | CASSSSGNEQFF
TRBV7-9 | CASSLVTELLYGYTF
TRBV6-1 | CASFLGPSVDQPQHF
TRBV2 | CASMAVGGRDEQYF
TRBV4-1 | CASSQGTGPSEAFF
TRBV4-2 | CASSLSGYEQYF
TRBV6-6 | CASSIPPGLQSYF
TRBV2 | CASVMGPGNTIYF
TRBV5-5 | CASSFNRRTGELFF
TRBV6-1 | CASSPGTGRGETQYF
TRBV6-5 | CASRHHSLNQPQHF